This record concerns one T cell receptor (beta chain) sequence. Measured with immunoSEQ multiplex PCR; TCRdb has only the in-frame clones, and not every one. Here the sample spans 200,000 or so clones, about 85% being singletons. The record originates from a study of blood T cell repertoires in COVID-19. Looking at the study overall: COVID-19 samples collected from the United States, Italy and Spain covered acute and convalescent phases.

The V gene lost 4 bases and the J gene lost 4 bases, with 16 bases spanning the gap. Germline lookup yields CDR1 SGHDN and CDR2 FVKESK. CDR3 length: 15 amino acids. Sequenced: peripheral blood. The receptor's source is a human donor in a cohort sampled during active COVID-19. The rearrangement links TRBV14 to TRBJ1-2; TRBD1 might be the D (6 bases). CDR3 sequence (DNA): TGTGCCAGCAGCCCGTTGACAGGCTCTCTCTATGGCTACACCTTC. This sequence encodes CASSPLTGSLYGYTF.